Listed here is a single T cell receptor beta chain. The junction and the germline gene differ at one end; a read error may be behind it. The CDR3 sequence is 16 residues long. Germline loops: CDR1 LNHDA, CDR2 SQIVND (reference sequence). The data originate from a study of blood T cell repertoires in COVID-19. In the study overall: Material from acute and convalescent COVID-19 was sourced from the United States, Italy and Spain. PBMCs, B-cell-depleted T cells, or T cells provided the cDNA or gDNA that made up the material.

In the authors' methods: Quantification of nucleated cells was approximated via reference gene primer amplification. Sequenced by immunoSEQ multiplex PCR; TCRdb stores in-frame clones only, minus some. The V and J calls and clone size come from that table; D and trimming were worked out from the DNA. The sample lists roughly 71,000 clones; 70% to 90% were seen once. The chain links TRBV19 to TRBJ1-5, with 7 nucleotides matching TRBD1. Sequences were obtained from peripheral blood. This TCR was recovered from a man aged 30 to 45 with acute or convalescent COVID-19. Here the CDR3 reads CASNARTGTANHPQHF. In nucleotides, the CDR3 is TGTGCCAGTAATGCGAGGACTGGGACAGCTAATCATCCCCAGCATTTT.